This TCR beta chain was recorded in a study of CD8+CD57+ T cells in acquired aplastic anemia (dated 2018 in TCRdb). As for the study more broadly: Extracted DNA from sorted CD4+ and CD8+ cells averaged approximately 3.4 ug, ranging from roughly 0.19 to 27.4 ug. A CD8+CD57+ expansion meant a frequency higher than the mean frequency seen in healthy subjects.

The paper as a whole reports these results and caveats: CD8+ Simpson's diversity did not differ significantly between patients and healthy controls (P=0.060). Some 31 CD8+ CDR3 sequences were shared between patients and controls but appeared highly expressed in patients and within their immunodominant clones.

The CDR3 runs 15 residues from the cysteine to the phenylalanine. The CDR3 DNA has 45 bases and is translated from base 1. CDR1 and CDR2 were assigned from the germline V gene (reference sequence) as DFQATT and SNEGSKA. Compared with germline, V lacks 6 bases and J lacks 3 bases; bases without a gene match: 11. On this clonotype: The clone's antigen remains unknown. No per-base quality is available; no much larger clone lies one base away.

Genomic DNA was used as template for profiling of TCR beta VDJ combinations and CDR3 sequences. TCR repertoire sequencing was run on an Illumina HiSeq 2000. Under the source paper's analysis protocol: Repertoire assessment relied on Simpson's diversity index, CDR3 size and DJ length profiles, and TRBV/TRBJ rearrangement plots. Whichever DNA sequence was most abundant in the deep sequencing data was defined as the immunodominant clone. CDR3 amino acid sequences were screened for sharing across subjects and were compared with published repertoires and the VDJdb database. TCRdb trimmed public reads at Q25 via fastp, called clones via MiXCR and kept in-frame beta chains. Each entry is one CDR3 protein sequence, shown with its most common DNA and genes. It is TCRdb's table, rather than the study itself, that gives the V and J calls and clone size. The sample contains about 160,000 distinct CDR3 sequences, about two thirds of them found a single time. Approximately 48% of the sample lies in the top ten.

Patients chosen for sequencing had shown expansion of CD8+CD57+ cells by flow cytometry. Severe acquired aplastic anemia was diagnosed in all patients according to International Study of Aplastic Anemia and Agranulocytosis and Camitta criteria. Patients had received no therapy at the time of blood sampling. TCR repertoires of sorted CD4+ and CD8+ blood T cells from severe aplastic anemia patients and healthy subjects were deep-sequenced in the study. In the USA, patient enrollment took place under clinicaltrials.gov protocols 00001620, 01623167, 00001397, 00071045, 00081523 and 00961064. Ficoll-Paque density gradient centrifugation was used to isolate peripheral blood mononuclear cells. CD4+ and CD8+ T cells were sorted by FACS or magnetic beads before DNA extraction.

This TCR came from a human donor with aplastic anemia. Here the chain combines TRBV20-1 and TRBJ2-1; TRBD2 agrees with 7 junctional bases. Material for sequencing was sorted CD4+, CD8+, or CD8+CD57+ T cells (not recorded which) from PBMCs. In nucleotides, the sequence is TGCAGTGCCCCCGGCGGGAGTACTTTCTACAATGAGCAGTTCTTC. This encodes CSAPGGSTFYNEQFF.